Below, one TCR beta chain is given with its context. This entry belongs to a study of blood T cell repertoires in COVID-19. Libraries were prepared by immunoSEQ multiplex PCR; TCRdb keeps only in-frame clonotypes and omits some of them. The profile shows roughly 150,000 clones, less than 80% of them singletons. Germline V gene lookup returns CDR1 SGDLS and CDR2 YYNGEE. V gave up 0 bases and J gave up 2 bases; unmatched junction bases: 13. This CDR3 is 19 amino acids long. The V gene is TRBV9, the J gene TRBJ2-3; 9 nucleotides align to TRBD1. Sequencing was carried out using PBMCs or T cells enriched from blood (not recorded which). The receptor was derived from a woman between 70 and 85 years old in a cohort exposed to, infected with or recovered from COVID-19 (not recorded which). The DNA of the CDR3 is TGTGCCAGCAGCGTAGAAGCGGGTCCCGGACAGGGGTACACAGATACGCAGTATTTT. Encoded protein: CASSVEAGPGQGYTDTQYF.